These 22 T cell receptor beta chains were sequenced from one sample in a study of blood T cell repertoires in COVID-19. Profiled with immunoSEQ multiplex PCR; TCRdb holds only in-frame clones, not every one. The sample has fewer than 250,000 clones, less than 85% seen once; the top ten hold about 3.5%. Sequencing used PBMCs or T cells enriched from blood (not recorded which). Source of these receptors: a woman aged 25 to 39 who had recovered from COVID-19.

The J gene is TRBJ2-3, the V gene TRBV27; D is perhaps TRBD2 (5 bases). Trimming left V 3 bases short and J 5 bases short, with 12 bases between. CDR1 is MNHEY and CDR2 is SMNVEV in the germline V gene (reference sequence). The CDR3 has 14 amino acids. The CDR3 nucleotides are TGTGCCAGCAGTTTTAGAGGGCATGGAGATACGCAGTATTTT. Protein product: CASSFRGHGDTQYF.

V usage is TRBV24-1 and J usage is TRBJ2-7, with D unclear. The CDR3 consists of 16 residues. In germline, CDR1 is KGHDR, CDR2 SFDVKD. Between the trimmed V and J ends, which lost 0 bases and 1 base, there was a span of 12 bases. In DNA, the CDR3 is TGTGCCACCAGTGATTTGGGTCACCCTCAGTCCTACGAGCAGTACGTC. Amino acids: CATSDLGHPQSYEQYV.

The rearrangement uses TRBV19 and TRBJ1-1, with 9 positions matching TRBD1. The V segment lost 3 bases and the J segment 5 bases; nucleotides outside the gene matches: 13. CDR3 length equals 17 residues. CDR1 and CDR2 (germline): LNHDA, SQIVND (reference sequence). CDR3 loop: CASSIGTGFRWWTEAFF. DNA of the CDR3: TGTGCCAGTAGTATTGGGACAGGGTTCCGTTGGTGGACTGAAGCTTTCTTT.

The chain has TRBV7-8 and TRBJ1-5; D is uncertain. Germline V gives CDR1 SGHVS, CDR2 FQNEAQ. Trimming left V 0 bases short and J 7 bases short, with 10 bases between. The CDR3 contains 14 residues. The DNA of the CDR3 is TGTGCCAGCAGCTTAGCCCTAGGAACCCAGCCCCAGCATTTT. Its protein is CASSLALGTQPQHF.

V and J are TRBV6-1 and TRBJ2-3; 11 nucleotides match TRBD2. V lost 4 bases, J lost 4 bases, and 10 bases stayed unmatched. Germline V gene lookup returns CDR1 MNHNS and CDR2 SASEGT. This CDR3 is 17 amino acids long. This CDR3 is CASSVDSGRAGADTQYF. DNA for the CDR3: TGTGCCAGCAGTGTGGATAGCGGGAGGGCCGGAGCAGATACGCAGTATTTT.

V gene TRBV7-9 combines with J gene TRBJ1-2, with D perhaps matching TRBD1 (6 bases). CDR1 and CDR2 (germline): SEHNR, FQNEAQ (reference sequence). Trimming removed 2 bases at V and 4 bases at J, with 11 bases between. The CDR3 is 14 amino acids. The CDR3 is CASSLPDSAYGYTF. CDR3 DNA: TGTGCCAGCAGCTTACCGGACAGCGCCTATGGCTACACCTTC.

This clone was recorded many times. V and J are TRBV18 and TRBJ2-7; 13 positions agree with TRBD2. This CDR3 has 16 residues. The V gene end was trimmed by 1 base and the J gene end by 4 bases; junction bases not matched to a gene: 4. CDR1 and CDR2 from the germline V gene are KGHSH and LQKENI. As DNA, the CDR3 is TGTGCCAGCTCACCACGAGGGACTAGCGGGGCTTACGAGCAGTACGTC. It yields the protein CASSPRGTSGAYEQYV.

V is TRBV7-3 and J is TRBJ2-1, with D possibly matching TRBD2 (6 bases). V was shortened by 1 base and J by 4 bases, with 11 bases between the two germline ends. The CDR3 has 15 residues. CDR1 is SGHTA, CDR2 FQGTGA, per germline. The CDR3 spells CASSLRRDPYNEQFF. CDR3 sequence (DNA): TGTGCCAGCAGCTTAAGGCGGGACCCGTACAATGAGCAGTTCTTC.

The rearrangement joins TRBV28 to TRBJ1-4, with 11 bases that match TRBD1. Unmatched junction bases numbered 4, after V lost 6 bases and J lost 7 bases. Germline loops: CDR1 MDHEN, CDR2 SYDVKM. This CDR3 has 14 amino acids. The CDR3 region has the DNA TGTGCCAGCAGCCGGACAGGGGGCTTTGAAAAACTGTTTTTT. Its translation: CASSRTGGFEKLFF.

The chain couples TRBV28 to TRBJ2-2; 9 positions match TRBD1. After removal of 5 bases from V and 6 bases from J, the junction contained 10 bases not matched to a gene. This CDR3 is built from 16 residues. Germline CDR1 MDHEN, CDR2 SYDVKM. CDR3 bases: TGTGCCAGCAGTCGGGGCTCGCGGACAGGGGCCGGGGAGCTGTTTTTT. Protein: CASSRGSRTGAGELFF.

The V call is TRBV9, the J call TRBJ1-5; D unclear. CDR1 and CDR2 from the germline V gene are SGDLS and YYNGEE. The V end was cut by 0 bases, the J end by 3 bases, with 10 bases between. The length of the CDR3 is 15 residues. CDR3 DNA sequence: TGTGCCAGCAGCGTAGGTAAACAGTTCAATCAGCCCCAGCATTTT. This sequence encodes CASSVGKQFNQPQHF.

CDR3 in amino acids: CASSYKGRWANTEAFF. The CDR3 DNA sequence: TGTGCCAGCAGTTACAAGGGGAGGTGGGCGAACACTGAAGCTTTCTTT. This chain connects TRBV6-5 to TRBJ1-1; a possible D gene is TRBD1 (5 bases). Trimming removed 2 bases from V and 1 base from J, with 14 bases in between. Germline lookup yields CDR1 MNHEY and CDR2 SVGAGI. CDR3 length: 16 amino acids.

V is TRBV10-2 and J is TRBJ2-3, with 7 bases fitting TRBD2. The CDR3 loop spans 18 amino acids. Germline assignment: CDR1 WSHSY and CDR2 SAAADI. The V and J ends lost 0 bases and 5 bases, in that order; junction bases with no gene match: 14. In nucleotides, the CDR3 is TGCGCCAGCAGTGAGTCGAATACTGGACTAGGGAGTAGAGATACGCAGTATTTT. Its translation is CASSESNTGLGSRDTQYF.

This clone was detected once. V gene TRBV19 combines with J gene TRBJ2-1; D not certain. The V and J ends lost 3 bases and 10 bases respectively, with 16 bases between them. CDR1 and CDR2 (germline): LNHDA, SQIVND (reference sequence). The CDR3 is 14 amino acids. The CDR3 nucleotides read TGTGCCAGTAGTATTCCCCCTTTTTCTAGGGAGCAGTTCTTC. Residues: CASSIPPFSREQFF. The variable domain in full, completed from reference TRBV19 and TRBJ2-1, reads DGGITQSPKYLFRKEGQNVTLSCEQNLNHDAMYWYRQDPGQGLRLIYYSQIVNDFQKGDIAEGYSVSREKKESFPLTVTSAQKNPTAFYLCASSIPPFSREQFFGPGTRLTVL.

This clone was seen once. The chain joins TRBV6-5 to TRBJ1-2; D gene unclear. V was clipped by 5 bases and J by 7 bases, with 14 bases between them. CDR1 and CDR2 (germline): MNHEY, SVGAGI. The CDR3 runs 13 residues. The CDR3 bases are TGTGCCAGCAGTATAGCCCTTTTTAGTGGCTACACCTTC. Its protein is CASSIALFSGYTF.

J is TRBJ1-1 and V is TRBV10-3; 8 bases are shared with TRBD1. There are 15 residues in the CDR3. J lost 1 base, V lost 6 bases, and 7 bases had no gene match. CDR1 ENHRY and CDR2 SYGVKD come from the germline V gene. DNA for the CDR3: TGTGCCATCAGCCTGACAGGGGCTTCGAACACTGAAGCTTTCTTT. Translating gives CAISLTGASNTEAFF.

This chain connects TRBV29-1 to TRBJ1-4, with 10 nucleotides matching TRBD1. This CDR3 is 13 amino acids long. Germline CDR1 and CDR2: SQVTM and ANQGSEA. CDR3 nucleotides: TGCAGTTCCCGGACAGGGGGTAATGAAAAACTGTTTTTT. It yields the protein CSSRTGGNEKLFF.

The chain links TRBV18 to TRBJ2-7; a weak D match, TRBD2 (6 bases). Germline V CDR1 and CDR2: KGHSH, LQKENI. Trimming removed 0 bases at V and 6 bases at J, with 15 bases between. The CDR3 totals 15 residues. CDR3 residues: CASSPPVRGTLEQYF. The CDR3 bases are TGTGCCAGCTCACCACCGGTTCGGGGGACCCTCGAGCAGTACTTC.

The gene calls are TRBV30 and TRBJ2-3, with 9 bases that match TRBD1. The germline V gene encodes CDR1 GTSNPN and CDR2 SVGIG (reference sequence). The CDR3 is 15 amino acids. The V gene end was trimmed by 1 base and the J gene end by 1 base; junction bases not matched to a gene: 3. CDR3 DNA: TGTGCCTGGAGTGAAGGGACAGGGCGCACAGATACGCAGTATTTT. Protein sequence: CAWSEGTGRTDTQYF.

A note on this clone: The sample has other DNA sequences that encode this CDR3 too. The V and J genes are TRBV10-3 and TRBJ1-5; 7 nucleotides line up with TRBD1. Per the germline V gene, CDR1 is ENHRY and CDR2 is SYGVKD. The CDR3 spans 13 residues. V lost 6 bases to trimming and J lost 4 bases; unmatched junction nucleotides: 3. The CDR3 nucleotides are TGTGCCATCAGGGGACAGTCAAATCAGCCCCAGCATTTT. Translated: CAIRGQSNQPQHF.

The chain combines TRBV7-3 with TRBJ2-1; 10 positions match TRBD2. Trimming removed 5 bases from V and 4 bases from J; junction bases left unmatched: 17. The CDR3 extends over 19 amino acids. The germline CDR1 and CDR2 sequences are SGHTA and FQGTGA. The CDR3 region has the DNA TGTGCCAGCAGCCCTATCCCCTTGGCTAGCGGGAGAGTGTACAATGAGCAGTTCTTC. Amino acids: CASSPIPLASGRVYNEQFF.

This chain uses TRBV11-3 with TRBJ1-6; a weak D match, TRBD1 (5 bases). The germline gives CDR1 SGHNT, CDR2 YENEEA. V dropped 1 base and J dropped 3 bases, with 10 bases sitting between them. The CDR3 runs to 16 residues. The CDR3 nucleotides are TGTGCCAGCAGCTTAGCCCAGGGAGGCTATAATTCACCCCTCCACTTT. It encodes CASSLAQGGYNSPLHF.